Detailed here is one TCR beta chain. The antigen is unknown. A junction boundary mismatches the germline segment, possibly from a read error. The CDR3 totals 15 residues. Germline V lookup: CDR1 SSHAT, CDR2 FNYEAQ (reference sequence). This sample was included in a study of cytomegalovirus exposure and HLA in healthy donors. Study outcomes and limitations: In terms of immune exposure information, only CMV serostatus was available. Most likely, a cluster of highly shared sequence variants arose as a sequencing artifact. The authors later linked a missense DCLRE1C variant to TCR beta V- and J-gene trimming. Some V segments (TRBV6-2 and TRBV6-3 among them) were excluded as indistinguishable.

In the PCR, 60 Vbeta and 13 Jbeta primers were used. TCRdb keeps only in-frame clones here, not all; method: immunoSEQ multiplex PCR. The sample lists 100,000 to 150,000 clones; about 85% were seen once. The chain combines TRBV7-7 with TRBJ2-5; 10 bases are shared with TRBD2. The sequence derives from a boy aged 5-17 years in good health and CMV-seronegative. What was sequenced was PBMCs. CDR3 in DNA: TGTGCTAGCAGCTCTCGAGCGGGAGGGCTGGAGACCCAGTACTTC. Translation: CASSSRAGGLETQYF.